The sample holds a few counts of the clone carrying this T cell receptor beta chain. Antigen: not known. This sample is drawn from a study of response to subunit inactivated influenza vaccine. TCRdb called the RT-PCR reads again in MiXCR, with one record for every CDR3 protein. Of 450,000 to 500,000 distinct CDR3 sequences in the sample, about 10% were seen once. Study-wide results and limits: That few new T cells are recruited by each seasonal influenza vaccination was the authors' suggestion.

Germline CDR1 SGDLS, CDR2 YYNGEE. Trimming cost V 4 bases and J 4 bases; bases outside gene matches: 12. This CDR3 has 16 amino acids. The sequencing used PBMCs from blood, collected about 6 weeks after vaccination. This TCR derives from a man aged 50-60 years who received an inactivated influenza vaccine. This chain connects TRBV9 to TRBJ2-3; TRBD2 aligns across 7 bases. The CDR3 sequence: CASSSGGGAIADTQYF. The CDR3 DNA sequence: TGTGCCAGCAGCTCGGGCGGGGGAGCGATCGCAGATACGCAGTATTTT.